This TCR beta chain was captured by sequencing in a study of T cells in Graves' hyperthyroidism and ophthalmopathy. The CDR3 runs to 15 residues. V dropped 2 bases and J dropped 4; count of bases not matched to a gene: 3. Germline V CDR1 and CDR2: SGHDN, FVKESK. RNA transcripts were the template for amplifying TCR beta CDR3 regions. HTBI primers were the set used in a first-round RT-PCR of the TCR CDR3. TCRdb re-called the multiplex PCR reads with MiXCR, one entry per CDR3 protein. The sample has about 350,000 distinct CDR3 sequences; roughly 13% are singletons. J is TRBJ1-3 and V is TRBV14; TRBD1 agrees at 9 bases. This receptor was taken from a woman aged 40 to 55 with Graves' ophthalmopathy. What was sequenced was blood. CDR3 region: CASSQRTGAGNTIYF. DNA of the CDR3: TGTGCCAGCAGCCAACGGACAGGGGCAGGAAACACCATATATTTT.